Following are 14 T cell receptor beta chains from one sample sequenced in a study of spatial heterogeneity in lung cancer. Time point described: blood at routine non-recurrence follow-up after resection. TCRdb called the 5' RACE reads again in MiXCR, with one record for every CDR3 protein. The data show roughly 17,000 distinct CDR3 sequences, 9% to 10% seen once. This specimen was PBMCs, taken at follow-up. Receptor source: a female donor with early-stage non-small cell lung cancer.

At least ten counts were recorded for this clonotype. The rearrangement links TRBV10-3 to TRBJ2-5; 11 bases fit TRBD2. Germline V gene data show CDR1 as ENHRY and CDR2 as SYGVKD. This CDR3 is 14 amino acids long. After removal of 7 bases from V and 4 bases from J, the junction contained 5 bases not matched to a gene. The CDR3 reads CAIMTGLAGETQYF. Written as DNA, the CDR3 is TGTGCCATCATGACAGGACTAGCGGGAGAGACCCAGTACTTC.

This clonotype has a count of ten or more. Germline and junction disagree at one end, which may indicate a read error. The V call is TRBV29-1, the J call TRBJ2-2; TRBD1 agrees at 10 bases. This CDR3 is built from 15 residues. Germline V gene sequence: CDR1 SQVTM, CDR2 ANQGSEA. In nucleotides, the CDR3 is TGCAGCGCCCGGGACAGGGGTTCAGGATCCGGGGAGCGGTTTTTT. Its translation: CSARDRGSGSGERFF.

The sample holds many counts of this clonotype. V is TRBV3-1 and J is TRBJ2-2, with 7 bases aligning to TRBD2. CDR1 is LGHDT and CDR2 is YNNKEL in the germline V gene (reference sequence). Trimming took 5 bases from V and 0 from J; bases not matched to a gene: 6. The length of the CDR3 is 16 residues. This chain's CDR3 is CASSLQRGPNTGELFF. For the CDR3, the DNA is TGTGCCAGCAGCTTACAGCGGGGCCCGAACACCGGGGAGCTGTTTTTT.

This clonotype has ten or more counts. The chain combines TRBV20-1 with TRBJ1-5; 11 nucleotides match TRBD1. Germline values: CDR1 DFQATT, CDR2 SNEGSKA (reference sequence). With 5 bases clipped from V and 6 bases from J, the junction kept 6 bases outside the gene matches. This CDR3 has 14 amino acids. The DNA for the CDR3 is TGCAGTGCTGCGGACAGGGGGCAGGGTCAGCCCCAGCATTTT. This encodes CSAADRGQGQPQHF.

This clonotype showed up just a few times. The chain carries TRBV6-1 and TRBJ1-4; no clear D. This CDR3 comprises 16 residues. Looked up from germline, CDR1 is MNHNS and CDR2 is SASEGT. Trimming removed 5 bases from V and 1 base from J, with 14 bases in between. The CDR3 DNA sequence: TGTGCCAGCAGTCGGAGCCAGGTTCTAACTAATGAAAAACTGTTTTTT. It specifies CASSRSQVLTNEKLFF.

This clonotype was counted at least ten times. CDR3 sequence: CASSRGGYNSPLHF. The CDR3 nucleotides are TGTGCCAGCAGCCGGGGGGGGTATAATTCACCCCTCCACTTT. V gene TRBV7-2 combines with J gene TRBJ1-6; tentatively, D is TRBD1 (5 bases). Trimming removed 5 bases at V and 4 bases at J, with 9 bases between. The germline gives CDR1 SGHTA, CDR2 FQGNSA. This CDR3 is 14 amino acids long.

This clonotype has a count of ten or more. V is TRBV27 and J is TRBJ1-4, with TRBD1 identical over 8 bases. The CDR3 sequence is 13 residues long. V gave up 4 bases and J gave up 10 bases; unmatched junction bases: 5. Germline V gene sequence: CDR1 MNHEY, CDR2 SMNVEV (reference sequence). The CDR3: CASSWTGSGKLFF. The CDR3 nucleotides read TGTGCCAGCAGTTGGACAGGGAGTGGAAAACTGTTTTTT.

The sample holds many counts of this clonotype. The chain recombines TRBV5-5 with TRBJ2-5, with 10 bases fitting TRBD2. Germline V lookup: CDR1 SGHKS, CDR2 YYEKEE (reference sequence). With V trimmed by 4 bases and J by 1 base, 19 bases remained unmatched. The CDR3 sequence is 20 residues long. The CDR3 sequence: CASSMVAGLAFQAAQETQYF. The CDR3 DNA is TGTGCCAGCAGCATGGTCGCGGGACTAGCGTTTCAGGCAGCCCAAGAGACCCAGTACTTC.

This sequence joins TRBV29-1 and TRBJ2-2; D gene ambiguous. The CDR3 loop spans 8 amino acids. Germline values: CDR1 SQVTM, CDR2 ANQGSEA. The CDR3 reads CTTGELFF. For the CDR3, the DNA is TGCACCACCGGGGAGCTGTTTTTT.

This clonotype occurred a few times. The CDR3 sequence: CASSRTGGNGYTF. The CDR3 region has the DNA TGTGCCAGCTCCCGGACAGGGGGCAACGGCTACACCTTC. The V call is TRBV18, the J call TRBJ1-2; 11 bases match TRBD1. Germline trimming cut 6 bases from V and 8 bases from J; bases unmatched to any gene: 5. In germline, CDR1 is KGHSH, CDR2 LQKENI. The CDR3 is 13 amino acids.

This clonotype was seen many times. The V gene is TRBV5-1, the J gene TRBJ2-7; 8 bases map to TRBD2. V gave up 4 bases and J gave up 6 bases; unmatched junction bases: 12. The CDR3 length is 15 residues. Germline assignment: CDR1 SGHRS and CDR2 YFSETQ. The CDR3 region has the DNA TGCGCCAGCAGCCCGGGGGGGGGCCCCCTAGGCGAGCAGTACTTC. Protein sequence: CASSPGGGPLGEQYF. Complete variable domain (other parts from reference TRBV5-1 and TRBJ2-7): KAGVTQTPRYLIKTRGQQVTLSCSPISGHRSVSWYQQTPGQGLQFLFEYFSETQRNKGNFPGRFSGRQFSNSRSEMNVSTLELGDSALYLCASSPGGGPLGEQYFGPGTRLTVT.

This clonotype was found many times. The rearrangement links TRBV28 to TRBJ2-2; D may be TRBD1 or TRBD2 (5 bases each). The germline V gene has CDR1 MDHEN and CDR2 SYDVKM. The CDR3 has 14 residues. V lost 3 bases and J 2 bases, leaving 7 bases between the germline ends. The CDR3 DNA reads TGTGCCAGCAGTTTCGGGACCAACACCGGGGAGCTGTTTTTT. This translates into CASSFGTNTGELFF.

Ten or more counts support this clonotype. The chain uses TRBV7-6 and TRBJ2-3, with D hard to call. Germline values: CDR1 SGHVS, CDR2 FNYEAQ. This CDR3 has 16 residues. The V gene lost 4 bases and the J gene lost 1 base, with 15 bases spanning the gap. CDR3 amino acids: CASSSSYLGGTDTQYF. Written as DNA, the CDR3 is TGTGCCAGCAGCTCCAGTTATTTAGGAGGCACAGATACGCAGTATTTT.

CDR3 nucleotide sequence: TGCGCCAGCAGCCCCGCTCTTAGCTCCTACAATGAGCAGTTCTTC. This sequence encodes CASSPALSSYNEQFF. The genes are TRBV4-1 and TRBJ2-1; D is unclear. Trimming left V 4 bases short and J 0 bases short, with 10 bases between. CDR1 is MGHRA and CDR2 is YSYEKL in the germline V gene. CDR3 length: 15 amino acids.